This T cell receptor (beta chain) was found in a study of beta chain features in type 1 diabetes. General study findings and limits: All four CD4+ subsets from Type 1 diabetes patients carried moderately but significantly shorter TCRB CDR3s.

This clone was detected a few times. Its antigen is not identified. TCRB transcripts that were expressed got sequenced, as all of the isolated RNA had been reverse transcribed. The data were produced by immunoSEQ multiplex PCR, yet TCRdb's version contains in-frame clones alone and is incomplete. The sample has about 160,000 clones, approximately 10% seen once. V lost 3 bases and J lost 9, with 9 bases in between. Germline CDR1 is KGHSH and CDR2 is LQKENI. CDR3 length: 12 amino acids. The TCR was taken from a man aged 30 to 39 with type 1 diabetes. The specimen sequenced was central memory CD4+ T cells from blood. The V and J genes are TRBV18 and TRBJ2-1, with D perhaps TRBD1 (5 bases). The CDR3 loop reads CASSPRVAEQFF. The CDR3 coding sequence is TGTGCCAGCTCACCCAGGGTCGCTGAGCAGTTCTTC.